These T cell receptor beta chains were read from a single sample in a study of T-cell reconstitution after alpha-beta-depleted transplantation in children. TCRdb recomputed calls from the PCR reads with MiXCR, one row per CDR3 protein. The data hold approximately 520,000 distinct CDR3 sequences, with more than 9.5% observed a single time. Sequencing used PBMCs, mostly from graft donor cells, obtained 180 days after TCRalphabeta/CD19-depleted stem cell transplant. These receptor sequences come from a female patient aged 2-9 years who had a stem cell transplant for aplastic anemia, so the T cells may come from the graft donor. Both conserved end residues are part of each CDR3. Fields, in order: clone size, V gene, D gene, J gene, CDR3 protein, CDR3 DNA. The D gene is left open where the match is weak. Clone size appears in some rows only: once, few, many, or a class for an expanded clone.

clone size: few; V gene: TRBV5-5; D gene: TRBD2; J gene: TRBJ2-3; CDR3 protein: CASSLEGAGAGDTQYF; CDR3 DNA: TGTGCCAGCAGCTTGGAGGGAGCGGGAGCGGGTGATACGCAGTATTTT
clone size: .; V gene: TRBV6-2/TRBV6-3; D gene: TRBD1; J gene: TRBJ1-2; CDR3 protein: CASRPTTTGSSYGYTF; CDR3 DNA: TGTGCCAGCAGGCCGACTACGACAGGGAGTAGCTATGGCTACACCTTC
clone size: few; V gene: TRBV15; D gene: .; J gene: TRBJ2-7; CDR3 protein: CATSRDLTEAYEQYF; CDR3 DNA: TGTGCCACCAGCAGAGATCTGACGGAAGCCTACGAGCAGTACTTC
clone size: few; V gene: TRBV24-1; D gene: .; J gene: TRBJ2-2; CDR3 protein: CATNSGTGELFF; CDR3 DNA: TGTGCCACCAACAGCGGCACCGGGGAGCTGTTTTTT
clone size: .; V gene: TRBV20-1; D gene: .; J gene: TRBJ2-7; CDR3 protein: CSAPRLSIYEQYF; CDR3 DNA: TGCAGTGCCCCCCGACTTTCCATTTACGAGCAGTACTTC
clone size: .; V gene: TRBV19; D gene: .; J gene: TRBJ2-2; CDR3 protein: CASGQGRGAGELFF; CDR3 DNA: TGTGCCAGTGGGCAGGGCCGGGGCGCCGGGGAGCTGTTTTTT
clone size: few; V gene: TRBV20-1; D gene: .; J gene: TRBJ2-7; CDR3 protein: CSASPTEAASSYEQYF; CDR3 DNA: TGCAGTGCTAGCCCCACTGAGGCCGCCTCGTCCTACGAGCAGTACTTC
clone size: few; V gene: TRBV12-3/TRBV12-4; D gene: TRBD1; J gene: TRBJ2-7; CDR3 protein: CASSLALMGQLAYEQYF; CDR3 DNA: TGTGCCAGCAGTTTAGCGCTGATGGGACAGTTAGCCTACGAGCAGTACTTC
clone size: few; V gene: TRBV9; D gene: .; J gene: TRBJ2-5; CDR3 protein: CASSVGSARVSQETQYF; CDR3 DNA: TGTGCCAGCAGCGTAGGATCAGCTCGCGTCAGCCAAGAGACCCAGTACTTC
clone size: few; V gene: TRBV20-1; D gene: .; J gene: TRBJ2-1; CDR3 protein: CSARPSWTYDNEQFF; CDR3 DNA: TGCAGTGCTAGACCCTCCTGGACCTACGACAATGAGCAGTTCTTC
clone size: few; V gene: TRBV7-9; D gene: TRBD1; J gene: TRBJ2-7; CDR3 protein: CASSLSTGVIHEQYF; CDR3 DNA: TGTGCCAGCAGCTTGAGTACAGGGGTTATACACGAGCAGTACTTC
clone size: .; V gene: TRBV6-2/TRBV6-3; D gene: TRBD2; J gene: TRBJ2-3; CDR3 protein: CASSYLAGGPGDTQYF; CDR3 DNA: TGTGCCAGCAGTTACCTAGCGGGAGGGCCCGGAGATACGCAGTATTTT
clone size: .; V gene: TRBV11-3; D gene: .; J gene: TRBJ2-5; CDR3 protein: CASSQIGTPRETQYF; CDR3 DNA: TGTGCCAGCAGCCAGATCGGGACCCCACGAGAGACCCAGTACTTC
clone size: .; V gene: TRBV7-9; D gene: .; J gene: TRBJ1-5; CDR3 protein: CASSGPIDSNQPQHF; CDR3 DNA: TGTGCCAGCAGCGGACCCATAGATAGCAATCAGCCCCAGCATTTT
clone size: many; V gene: TRBV12-3/TRBV12-4; D gene: TRBD2; J gene: TRBJ2-2; CDR3 protein: CANARTSGRIRTGELFF; CDR3 DNA: TGTGCCAACGCCCGGACTAGCGGGAGGATTAGAACCGGGGAGCTGTTTTTT
clone size: few; V gene: TRBV27; D gene: .; J gene: TRBJ1-1; CDR3 protein: CASSAREGVRAEAFF; CDR3 DNA: TGTGCCAGCAGCGCAAGGGAGGGGGTAAGAGCTGAAGCTTTCTTT
clone size: many; V gene: TRBV3-1; D gene: .; J gene: TRBJ2-6; CDR3 protein: CASSQAQDLLGSGANVLTF; CDR3 DNA: TGTGCCAGCAGCCAAGCTCAGGACCTATTGGGCTCTGGGGCCAACGTCCTGACTTTC
clone size: .; V gene: TRBV28; D gene: .; J gene: TRBJ1-2; CDR3 protein: CASRGPGREDGYTF; CDR3 DNA: TGTGCCAGCAGGGGCCCGGGCAGGGAAGATGGCTACACCTTC
clone size: few; V gene: TRBV5-1; D gene: TRBD2; J gene: TRBJ2-1; CDR3 protein: CASSYRTSGNGFYNEQFF; CDR3 DNA: TGCGCCAGCAGCTACCGGACTAGCGGGAACGGTTTCTACAATGAGCAGTTCTTC
clone size: .; V gene: TRBV6-1; D gene: .; J gene: TRBJ2-7; CDR3 protein: CASRNTRVPWSEQYF; CDR3 DNA: TGTGCCAGCAGAAACACCCGGGTACCCTGGAGCGAGCAGTACTTC
clone size: .; V gene: TRBV5-1; D gene: TRBD2; J gene: TRBJ2-7; CDR3 protein: CASSLAGLAGLESYEQYF; CDR3 DNA: TGCGCCAGCAGCTTGGCCGGGCTAGCGGGACTTGAGTCCTACGAGCAGTACTTC
clone size: .; V gene: TRBV6-4; D gene: TRBD1; J gene: TRBJ1-5; CDR3 protein: CASSAPRTGTANLIVAQPQHF; CDR3 DNA: TGTGCCAGCAGTGCTCCCCGGACGGGGACAGCTAACCTAATTGTCGCGCAGCCCCAGCATTTT
clone size: .; V gene: TRBV28; D gene: TRBD1; J gene: TRBJ1-4; CDR3 protein: CTSSSYRDRGVPNEKLFF; CDR3 DNA: TGTACCAGCAGTTCCTACCGGGACAGGGGGGTCCCGAATGAAAAACTGTTTTTT
clone size: few; V gene: TRBV7-6; D gene: .; J gene: TRBJ2-6; CDR3 protein: CASSIRSGANVLTF; CDR3 DNA: TGTGCCAGCAGTATCCGCTCCGGGGCCAACGTCCTGACTTTC
clone size: .; V gene: TRBV4-2; D gene: TRBD2; J gene: TRBJ2-2; CDR3 protein: CASSLTGTSGANTGELFF; CDR3 DNA: TGTGCCAGCAGCCTAACCGGGACTAGCGGGGCCAACACCGGGGAGCTGTTTTTT
clone size: .; V gene: TRBV6-2/TRBV6-3; D gene: .; J gene: TRBJ2-2; CDR3 protein: CASSLVFTGELFF; CDR3 DNA: TGTGCCAGCAGTTTAGTATTCACCGGGGAGCTGTTTTTT
clone size: few; V gene: TRBV4-3; D gene: .; J gene: TRBJ1-1; CDR3 protein: CASSQDQGNFNTEAFF; CDR3 DNA: TGCGCCAGCAGCCAAGATCAGGGCAACTTTAACACTGAAGCTTTCTTT
clone size: .; V gene: TRBV20-1; D gene: .; J gene: TRBJ2-1; CDR3 protein: CSARTGSPYNEQFF; CDR3 DNA: TGCAGTGCTAGAACGGGGTCCCCCTACAATGAGCAGTTCTTC
clone size: many; V gene: TRBV12-3/TRBV12-4; D gene: .; J gene: TRBJ2-3; CDR3 protein: CASSPRPKLQATQYF; CDR3 DNA: TGTGCCAGCAGCCCTCGACCCAAACTACAGGCTACGCAGTATTTT
clone size: many; V gene: TRBV27; D gene: .; J gene: TRBJ2-6; CDR3 protein: CASSLAAGANVLTF; CDR3 DNA: TGTGCCAGCAGTTTAGCAGCTGGGGCCAACGTCCTGACTTTC
clone size: .; V gene: TRBV7-9; D gene: .; J gene: TRBJ2-7; CDR3 protein: CASSPGTSLFYEQYF; CDR3 DNA: TGTGCCAGCAGCCCCGGGACTTCCCTGTTTTACGAGCAGTACTTC
clone size: .; V gene: TRBV6-5; D gene: .; J gene: TRBJ2-1; CDR3 protein: CASSYWIGPSVFHEQFF; CDR3 DNA: TGTGCCAGCAGTTACTGGATCGGGCCTAGCGTCTTTCATGAGCAGTTCTTC
clone size: few; V gene: TRBV25-1; D gene: TRBD2; J gene: TRBJ2-7; CDR3 protein: CASSDGGSDEQYF; CDR3 DNA: TGTGCCAGCAGTGACGGGGGGAGCGACGAGCAGTACTTC
clone size: few; V gene: TRBV10-3; D gene: TRBD2; J gene: TRBJ2-7; CDR3 protein: CAISGGGRASEQYF; CDR3 DNA: TGTGCCATCAGTGGAGGCGGGAGGGCTAGCGAGCAGTACTTC